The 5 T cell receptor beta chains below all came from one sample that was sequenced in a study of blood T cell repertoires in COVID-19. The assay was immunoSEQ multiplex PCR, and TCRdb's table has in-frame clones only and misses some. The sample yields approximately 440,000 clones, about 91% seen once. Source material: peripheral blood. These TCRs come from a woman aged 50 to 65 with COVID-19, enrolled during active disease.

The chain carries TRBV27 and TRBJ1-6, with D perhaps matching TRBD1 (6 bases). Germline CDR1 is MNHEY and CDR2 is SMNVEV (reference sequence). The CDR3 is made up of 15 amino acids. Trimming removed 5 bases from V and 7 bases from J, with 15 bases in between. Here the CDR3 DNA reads TGTGCCAGCAGTCCCACGGGGCAGGGGAATTCACCCCTCCACTTT. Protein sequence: CASSPTGQGNSPLHF.

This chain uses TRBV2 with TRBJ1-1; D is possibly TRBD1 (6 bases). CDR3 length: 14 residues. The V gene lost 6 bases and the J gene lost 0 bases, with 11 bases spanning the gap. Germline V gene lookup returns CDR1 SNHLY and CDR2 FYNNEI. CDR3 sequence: CASRQGLMNTEAFF. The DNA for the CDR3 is TGTGCCAGCAGGCAGGGGCTGATGAACACTGAAGCTTTCTTT. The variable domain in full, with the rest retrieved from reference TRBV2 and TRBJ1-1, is EPEVTQTPSHQVTQMGQEVILRCVPISNHLYFYWYRQILGQKVEFLVSFYNNEISEKSEIFDDQFSVERPDGSNFTLKIRSTKLEDSAMYFCASRQGLMNTEAFFGQGTRLTVV.

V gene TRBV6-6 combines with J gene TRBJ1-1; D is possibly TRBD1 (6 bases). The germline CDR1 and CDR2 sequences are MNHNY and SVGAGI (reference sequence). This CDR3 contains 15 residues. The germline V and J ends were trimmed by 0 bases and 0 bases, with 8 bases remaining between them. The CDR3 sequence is CASSYSPGVNTEAFF. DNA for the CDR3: TGTGCCAGCAGTTACTCCCCAGGGGTGAACACTGAAGCTTTCTTT.

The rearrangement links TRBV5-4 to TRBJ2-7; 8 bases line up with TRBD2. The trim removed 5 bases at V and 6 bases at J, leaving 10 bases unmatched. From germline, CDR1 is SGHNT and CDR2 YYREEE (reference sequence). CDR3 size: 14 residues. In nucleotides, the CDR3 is TGTGCCAGCAGAACGAGCGGGGGCCTCTCCGAGCAGTACTTC. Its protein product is CASRTSGGLSEQYF.

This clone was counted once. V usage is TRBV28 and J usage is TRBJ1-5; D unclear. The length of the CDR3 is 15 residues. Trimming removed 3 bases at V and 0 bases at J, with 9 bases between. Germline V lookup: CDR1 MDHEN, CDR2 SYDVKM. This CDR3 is CASSFGRISNQPQHF. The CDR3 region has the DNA TGTGCCAGCAGTTTTGGCAGGATTAGCAATCAGCCCCAGCATTTT.